These 30 T cell receptor beta chains came from one sample sequenced in a study of cytomegalovirus exposure and HLA in healthy donors. The PCR contained 60 Vbeta and 13 Jbeta primers. The repertoire was sequenced with immunoSEQ multiplex PCR; TCRdb's copy has only in-frame clones and lacks some. The sample has fewer than 200,000 clones, around 79% seen once. The sample taken for sequencing was PBMCs. The receptors derive from a female donor in good health and CMV-seronegative.

This clone appeared once. The CDR3 DNA reads as TGTGCCAGCAGCCCAACCCCAGGGGCCCCCTTTGGCTACACCTTC. It encodes CASSPTPGAPFGYTF. The chain uses TRBV11-2 and TRBJ1-2; D might be TRBD1 (6 bases). Germline CDR1 SGHAT, CDR2 FQNNGV. The CDR3 consists of 15 residues. Trimming removed 5 bases at V and 7 bases at J, with 20 bases between.

This clone has more than one count but fewer than ten. The chain recombines TRBV6-4 with TRBJ2-5, with D possibly matching TRBD2 (6 bases). The length of the CDR3 is 18 residues. The germline V gene has CDR1 MRHNA and CDR2 SNTAGT. The V gene lost 2 bases and the J gene lost 2 bases, with 21 bases spanning the gap. CDR3 nucleotides: TGTGCCAGCAGTGACCACGGGAGTTCTCTACTACGACAAGAGACCCAGTACTTC. Protein product: CASSDHGSSLLRQETQYF.

The chain has TRBV7-3 and TRBJ2-1; 7 bases fit TRBD2. Germline-derived CDR1 and CDR2 are SGHTA and FQGTGA. The CDR3 length is 18 residues. V gave up 7 bases and J gave up 6 bases; unmatched junction bases: 21. CDR3 protein: CASTNPDPSGTRLNEQFF. The CDR3 coding sequence is TGTGCCAGCACCAACCCCGATCCGAGCGGGACGCGGCTCAATGAGCAGTTCTTC. Drawing the rest from reference TRBV7-3 and TRBJ2-1, the complete variable domain is GAGVSQTPSNKVTEKGKYVELRCDPISGHTALYWYRQSLGQGPEFLIYFQGTGAADDSGLPNDRFFAVRPEGSVSTLKIQRTERGDSAVYLCASTNPDPSGTRLNEQFFGPGTRLTVL.

The chain links TRBV2 to TRBJ2-7, with TRBD2 identical over 11 bases. V was clipped by 7 bases and J by 6 bases; unmatched bases: 11. The CDR3 runs to 15 residues. Germline V lookup: CDR1 SNHLY, CDR2 FYNNEI. As DNA, the CDR3 is TGTGCCAGCAAACTAGCGGGGGCCCCGGGGGGCGAGCAGTACTTC. Translation: CASKLAGAPGGEQYF.

CDR3 amino acids: CASSPHGQMVQYF. CDR3 DNA sequence: TGTGCCAGCAGTCCACACGGACAGATGGTGCAGTACTTC. This rearrangement joins TRBV27 to TRBJ2-7, with TRBD1 as a possible D gene (6 bases). The V gene lost 5 bases and the J gene lost 9 bases, with 17 bases spanning the gap. This CDR3 is built from 13 residues. Germline V gene sequence: CDR1 MNHEY, CDR2 SMNVEV (reference sequence).

The gene calls are TRBV5-6 and TRBJ1-3, with a tentative D call TRBD1 (6 bases). Deletions cut 4 bases from V and 0 bases from J, with 8 bases between. Germline assignment: CDR1 SGHDT and CDR2 YYEEEE. The CDR3 covers 14 residues. As DNA, the CDR3 is TGTGCCAGCAGCCGGGACATCTCTGGAAACACCATATATTTT. Its protein product is CASSRDISGNTIYF.

This chain connects TRBV4-1 to TRBJ2-7, with D possibly being TRBD2 (5 bases). The V gene's germline CDR1 is MGHRA and CDR2 YSYEKL. Trimming pared 1 base from V and 5 bases from J, leaving 12 bases between. This CDR3 has 14 residues. CDR3 loop: CASSQVVGSDEQYF. CDR3 coding DNA: TGCGCCAGCAGCCAAGTGGTGGGGAGCGACGAGCAGTACTTC.

The chain combines TRBV6-5 with TRBJ2-5; 10 bases line up with TRBD2. This CDR3 comprises 16 residues. Unmatched junction bases numbered 10, after V lost 2 bases and J lost 7 bases. Germline-derived CDR1 and CDR2 are MNHEY and SVGAGI. This chain's CDR3 is CASSYRTSGDGGTQYF. DNA of the CDR3: TGTGCCAGCAGTTACCGTACTAGCGGGGATGGGGGGACCCAGTACTTC.

The rearrangement uses TRBV6-5 and TRBJ1-1; D not resolved. Germline values: CDR1 MNHEY, CDR2 SVGAGI. Trimming stripped 1 base from V and 5 bases from J, with 11 bases between. CDR3 size: 14 residues. The CDR3 reads CASSYYGRLTEAFF. The CDR3 coding sequence is TGTGCCAGCAGTTACTATGGCAGGCTAACTGAAGCTTTCTTT.

This clone was seen a single time. V gene TRBV28 combines with J gene TRBJ1-1; no definite D call. The germline V gene encodes CDR1 MDHEN and CDR2 SYDVKM. This CDR3 has 14 amino acids. Trimming pared 5 bases from V and 1 base from J, leaving 11 bases between. CDR3 protein: CASSGGIPNTEAFF. Written as DNA, the CDR3 is TGTGCCAGCAGTGGCGGCATTCCGAACACTGAAGCTTTCTTT.

The chain is built from TRBV9 and TRBJ2-3; D perhaps matches TRBD2 (6 bases). Trimming cost V 5 bases and J 1 base, with 14 bases left between them. Germline-derived CDR1 and CDR2 are SGDLS and YYNGEE. The CDR3 extends over 15 amino acids. CDR3 amino acids: CASSAVGLGTDTQYF. DNA for the CDR3: TGTGCCAGCAGTGCGGTGGGACTGGGCACAGATACGCAGTATTTT.

This clone was recorded a few times. This chain joins TRBV6-6 and TRBJ2-1; 8 positions match TRBD1. Germline V CDR1 and CDR2: MNHNY, SVGAGI (reference sequence). CDR3 length equals 15 residues. Trimming removed 2 bases from V and 7 bases from J; junction bases left unmatched: 7. CDR3 sequence: CASSYIGQGGNEQFF. The CDR3 DNA follows: TGTGCCAGCAGTTACATCGGACAGGGCGGGAATGAGCAGTTCTTC.

This rearrangement joins TRBV6-5 to TRBJ1-1; D ambiguous. The germline CDR1 and CDR2 sequences are MNHEY and SVGAGI. CDR3 length: 12 amino acids. V lost 6 bases and J 5 bases, leaving 10 bases between the germline ends. The CDR3 reads CASSPTRTEAFF. The DNA for the CDR3 is TGTGCCAGCAGCCCCACTCGTACTGAAGCTTTCTTT.

This clone was seen once. J is TRBJ2-1 and V is TRBV2, with D perhaps matching TRBD1 (5 bases). CDR3 size: 17 residues. V was shortened by 6 bases and J by 5 bases, with 23 bases between the two germline ends. The germline gives CDR1 SNHLY, CDR2 FYNNEI. This chain's CDR3 is CASSPEGARFRNNEQFF. CDR3 DNA: TGTGCCAGCAGCCCGGAAGGGGCGAGGTTTAGGAACAATGAGCAGTTCTTC.

Comment on this clone: A read error may produce the germline difference seen at one junction end. This chain links TRBV2 with TRBJ1-5; TRBD1 might be the D (5 bases). Germline V lookup: CDR1 SNHLY, CDR2 FYNNEI. CDR3 length equals 12 residues. The DNA for the CDR3 is TGTGCCAACAGTGCAGGGTGGCAGCCCCAGCATTTT. Encoded protein: CANSAGWQPQHF.

V is TRBV30 and J is TRBJ2-3, with D possibly matching TRBD2 (5 bases). The CDR3 is 16 amino acids. Germline CDR1 reads GTSNPN; CDR2 reads SVGIG (reference sequence). Trimming removed 3 bases from V and 0 bases from J, with 16 bases in between. CDR3 residues: CAWRGSTLSSTDTQYF. In DNA, the CDR3 is TGTGCCTGGAGGGGGAGTACCCTCTCTAGCACAGATACGCAGTATTTT.

This clone was seen a few times. The V gene is TRBV7-9, the J gene TRBJ2-7, with 8 bases that match TRBD1. Germline V gene lookup returns CDR1 SEHNR and CDR2 FQNEAQ (reference sequence). This CDR3 region has 16 residues. The junction had 11 bases not matched to a gene; V was cut back by 4 bases and J by 3 bases. The CDR3: CASSYTRGRSRYEQYF. CDR3 DNA: TGTGCCAGCAGCTATACCAGGGGGCGTTCGCGCTACGAGCAGTACTTC.

This clone was counted once. J is TRBJ2-3 and V is TRBV7-3, with D possibly TRBD2 on 6 matching bases. The germline gives CDR1 SGHTA, CDR2 FQGTGA. This CDR3 is 15 amino acids long. V lost 3 bases to trimming and J lost 0 bases, with 10 bases between them. The CDR3 reads CASSLSGSSTDTQYF. In DNA form, the CDR3 reads TGTGCCAGCAGCTTGAGCGGGTCTAGCACAGATACGCAGTATTTT. The full variable domain, completed using reference TRBV7-3 and TRBJ2-3, is GAGVSQTPSNKVTEKGKYVELRCDPISGHTALYWYRQSLGQGPEFLIYFQGTGAADDSGLPNDRFFAVRPEGSVSTLKIQRTERGDSAVYLCASSLSGSSTDTQYFGPGTRLTVL.

This sequence joins TRBV30 and TRBJ1-2; D is uncertain. CDR1 and CDR2 (germline): GTSNPN, SVGIG (reference sequence). V lost 5 bases to trimming and J lost 8 bases, with 24 bases between them. The CDR3 runs 15 residues. CDR3 nucleotide sequence: TGTGCCTGGCAGGCCTCCCGGGGTCTGCCGTCCGGCTACACCTTC. This gives the protein CAWQASRGLPSGYTF.

This chain joins TRBV20-1 and TRBJ2-5; the D gene is possibly TRBD1 (6 bases). There are 11 residues in the CDR3. Germline assignment: CDR1 DFQATT and CDR2 SNEGSKA (reference sequence). CDR3 loop: CSARQAGAQYF. The CDR3 DNA reads as TGCAGCGCTCGACAGGCAGGGGCCCAGTACTTC.

The chain links TRBV30 to TRBJ2-7; D call uncertain. The CDR3 extends over 13 amino acids. Trimming pared 3 bases from V and 6 bases from J, leaving 15 bases between. In germline, CDR1 is GTSNPN, CDR2 SVGIG (reference sequence). CDR3 nucleotides: TGTGCCTGGAGCGAAAATAGCTTCTCCGAGCAGTACTTC. Residues: CAWSENSFSEQYF. Full variable domain (rest looked up from reference TRBV30 and TRBJ2-7): SQTIHQWPATLVQPVGSPLSLECTVEGTSNPNLYWYRQAAGRGLQLLFYSVGIGQISSEVPQNLSASRPQDRQFILSSKKLLLSDSGFYLCAWSENSFSEQYFGPGTRLTVT.

Concerning this clone: The same CDR3 also results from other DNA sequences found in this sample. This chain connects TRBV6-5 to TRBJ1-1; the D gene is possibly TRBD1 (5 bases). Trimming pared 0 bases from V and 5 bases from J, leaving 7 bases between. Germline lookup yields CDR1 MNHEY and CDR2 SVGAGI. This CDR3 contains 13 residues. CDR3 in DNA: TGTGCCAGCAGTTACTCGGGGGGAACTGAAGCTTTCTTT. Translating gives CASSYSGGTEAFF.

This chain links TRBV19 with TRBJ1-2; 10 bases line up with TRBD1. CDR1 is LNHDA and CDR2 is SQIVND in the germline V gene (reference sequence). CDR3 length equals 16 residues. V lost 6 bases, J lost 2 bases, and 9 bases stayed unmatched. The CDR3 DNA follows: TGTGCCAGTAGAACCAGAAGGGGACAGGGGAACTATGGCTACACCTTC. This encodes CASRTRRGQGNYGYTF.

The chain recombines TRBV28 with TRBJ1-1, with a weak D call TRBD1 (6 bases). V was cut by 6 bases and J by 2 bases, with 10 bases left in between. CDR1 is MDHEN, CDR2 SYDVKM, per germline. The CDR3 is made up of 13 amino acids. This chain's CDR3 is CASSPRGNTEAFF. The CDR3, as DNA: TGTGCCAGCAGCCCCAGGGGAAACACTGAAGCTTTCTTT.

In DNA, the CDR3 is TGTGCCTGGAGTCTCAGCGGCGGGGGGGGCTACGAGCAGTACTTC. It yields the protein CAWSLSGGGGYEQYF. V usage is TRBV30 and J usage is TRBJ2-7; 9 bases map to TRBD2. The CDR3 spans 15 residues. V lost 2 bases to trimming and J lost 3 bases; unmatched junction nucleotides: 8. The germline gives CDR1 GTSNPN, CDR2 SVGIG (reference sequence).

CDR3 nucleotide sequence: TGTGCCAGCTCCCCCCCTGTGACCGGGGAGCTGTTTTTT. It codes for CASSPPVTGELFF. The rearrangement uses TRBV18 and TRBJ2-2; the D is unclear. V was trimmed by 6 bases and J by 5 bases, leaving 10 bases between them. The germline V gene encodes CDR1 KGHSH and CDR2 LQKENI. The CDR3 loop spans 13 amino acids.

The chain combines TRBV6-5 with TRBJ1-1, with D hard to call. V lost 7 bases and J 5 bases, leaving 14 bases between the germline ends. The CDR3 runs to 13 residues. CDR1 is MNHEY and CDR2 is SVGAGI in the germline V gene. The CDR3 is CASKAERRTEAFF. Written as DNA, the CDR3 is TGTGCCAGCAAGGCCGAGAGGAGGACTGAAGCTTTCTTT.

CDR3 bases: TGCGCCAGCAGCTTGGGACTAGCGGGAGCTAGGGTTGGCACAGATACGCAGTATTTT. Its translation: CASSLGLAGARVGTDTQYF. The chain couples TRBV5-1 to TRBJ2-3; 12 bases match TRBD2. V gave up 0 bases and J gave up 1 base; unmatched junction bases: 9. The CDR3 runs to 19 residues. Per the germline V gene, CDR1 is SGHRS and CDR2 is YFSETQ. The full variable domain, rest sourced from reference TRBV5-1 and TRBJ2-3, is KAGVTQTPRYLIKTRGQQVTLSCSPISGHRSVSWYQQTPGQGLQFLFEYFSETQRNKGNFPGRFSGRQFSNSRSEMNVSTLELGDSALYLCASSLGLAGARVGTDTQYFGPGTRLTVL.

There are a few counts of this clone. The chain joins TRBV28 to TRBJ2-7; D not resolved. Germline V gene lookup returns CDR1 MDHEN and CDR2 SYDVKM. This CDR3 has 14 residues. Trimming removed 7 bases at V and 6 bases at J, with 19 bases between. CDR3 sequence reads: CASTPRVVNGEQYF. The CDR3 bases are TGTGCCAGCACCCCTCGGGTAGTTAATGGCGAGCAGTACTTC. The full variable domain, completed using reference TRBV28 and TRBJ2-7, is DVKVTQSSRYLVKRTGEKVFLECVQDMDHENMFWYRQDPGLGLRLIYFSYDVKMKEKGDIPEGYSVSREKKERFSLILESASTNQTSMYLCASTPRVVNGEQYFGPGTRLTVT.

This clone has more than one count but fewer than ten. V is TRBV19 and J is TRBJ1-2; D is undetermined. In germline, CDR1 is LNHDA, CDR2 SQIVND (reference sequence). CDR3 length equals 11 residues. Trimming took 3 bases from V and 8 from J, leaving 7 bases between them. The CDR3 region has the DNA TGTGCCAGTAGTATCGGTACCGGCTACACCTTC. This sequence encodes CASSIGTGYTF.